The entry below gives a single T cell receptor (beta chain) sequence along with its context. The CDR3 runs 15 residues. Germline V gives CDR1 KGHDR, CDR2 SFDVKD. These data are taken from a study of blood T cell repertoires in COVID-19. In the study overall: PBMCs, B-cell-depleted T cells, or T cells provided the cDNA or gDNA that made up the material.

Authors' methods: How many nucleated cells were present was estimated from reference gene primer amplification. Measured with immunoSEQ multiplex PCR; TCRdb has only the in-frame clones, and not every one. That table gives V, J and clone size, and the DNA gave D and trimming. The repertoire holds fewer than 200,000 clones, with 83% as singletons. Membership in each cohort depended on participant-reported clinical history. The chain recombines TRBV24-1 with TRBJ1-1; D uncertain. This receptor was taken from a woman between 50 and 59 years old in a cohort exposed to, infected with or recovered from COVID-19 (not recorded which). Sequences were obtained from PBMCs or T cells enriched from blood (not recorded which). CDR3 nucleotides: TGTGGCGAACCGACGGAACTCATTTCAGGCACTGAAGCTTTCTTT. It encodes CGEPTELISGTEAFF.